This note documents a single T cell receptor beta chain sequence. This entry comes from a study of blood T cell repertoires in COVID-19. Study overall: Researchers got acute and convalescent COVID-19 samples from the United States, Italy and Spain. From T cells, B-cell-depleted T cells, or PBMCs came the material, which was cDNA or gDNA.

Source study methods: Estimated nucleated cell counts came from reference gene primer amplification. Clones were read by immunoSEQ multiplex PCR, and TCRdb kept only the in-frame ones, dropping some. V and J calls and clone size come straight from that table; D and trimming were deduced from the DNA. Of more than 200,000 clones detected, around nine tenths appear once; the ten largest clones hold around 2%. Trimming removed 3 bases from V and 6 bases from J, with 8 bases in between. The CDR3 loop spans 13 amino acids. CDR1 and CDR2 from the germline V gene are SEHNR and FQNEAQ (reference sequence). Sequenced input: peripheral blood. The chain has TRBV7-9 and TRBJ2-2, with D perhaps TRBD1 (5 bases). This sequence was found in a woman aged 40-49 years who had recovered from COVID-19. CDR3 sequence reads: CASSLPGSGELFF. In DNA, the CDR3 is TGTGCCAGCAGCTTGCCAGGGTCCGGGGAGCTGTTTTTT.